The 18 T cell receptor beta chains reported below all come from one sample, sequenced in a study of blood T cell repertoires in COVID-19. Method: immunoSEQ multiplex PCR; TCRdb's copy keeps in-frame clones and lacks some. This sample has 75,000 to 100,000 clones, with 70% to 90% found just once. The specimen sequenced was peripheral blood. Source of these receptors: a human donor in a cohort sampled during active COVID-19.

The genes are TRBV2 and TRBJ2-1; 9 bases line up with TRBD1. The germline V gene has CDR1 SNHLY and CDR2 FYNNEI. The J segment lost 3 bases and the V segment lost 5 bases, leaving 5 bases of the junction unmatched. The CDR3 length is 15 residues. The CDR3 nucleotides are TGTGCCAGCAGTCCGGGACAGGGTGGCTACAATGAGCAGTTCTTC. Translation gives CASSPGQGGYNEQFF.

The chain's CDR3 is CASSLDPGGGETQYF. Written as DNA, the CDR3 is TGTGCCAGCAGCTTAGATCCCGGGGGTGGGGAGACCCAGTACTTC. The V and J genes are TRBV7-2 and TRBJ2-5, with D maybe TRBD2 (6 bases). The V end was cut by 1 base, the J end by 5 bases, with 14 bases between. The V gene's germline CDR1 is SGHTA and CDR2 FQGNSA. There are 15 residues in the CDR3. The full variable domain, with the rest looked up from reference TRBV7-2 and TRBJ2-5, is GAGVSQSPSNKVTEKGKDVELRCDPISGHTALYWYRQSLGQGLEFLIYFQGNSAPDKSGLPSDRFSAERTGGSVSTLTIQRTQQEDSAVYLCASSLDPGGGETQYFGPGTRLLVL.

The J gene is TRBJ2-1, the V gene TRBV7-3; D possibly corresponds to TRBD2 (5 bases). Germline CDR1 SGHTA, CDR2 FQGTGA. V shed 0 bases and J shed 10 bases, with 13 bases lying between them. CDR3 size: 14 residues. CDR3 residues: CASSLTSAREEQFF. The CDR3 coding sequence is TGTGCCAGCAGCTTAACGTCGGCGAGGGAAGAGCAGTTCTTC.

The rearrangement joins TRBV18 to TRBJ2-5; D possibly corresponds to TRBD1 (6 bases). V was cut by 2 bases and J by 5 bases, with 15 bases left in between. From germline, CDR1 is KGHSH and CDR2 LQKENI. The CDR3 contains 15 residues. The CDR3 sequence is CASSPGTGSVETQYF. In nucleotides, the CDR3 is TGTGCCAGCTCACCAGGAACAGGGTCGGTCGAGACCCAGTACTTC.

This clone occurred a few times. This chain links TRBV19 with TRBJ1-6; TRBD1 agrees at 11 bases. The CDR3 extends over 15 amino acids. CDR1 and CDR2 from the germline V gene are LNHDA and SQIVND (reference sequence). V lost 5 bases, J lost 10 bases, and 7 bases stayed unmatched. The CDR3 reads CASSPSGQGDSPLHF. CDR3 sequence (DNA): TGTGCCAGTAGTCCGTCGGGACAGGGGGACTCACCCCTCCACTTT. The variable domain in full, completed from reference TRBV19 and TRBJ1-6, reads DGGITQSPKYLFRKEGQNVTLSCEQNLNHDAMYWYRQDPGQGLRLIYYSQIVNDFQKGDIAEGYSVSREKKESFPLTVTSAQKNPTAFYLCASSPSGQGDSPLHFGNGTRLTVT.

V is TRBV2 and J is TRBJ2-7, with a possible D match to TRBD1 (5 bases). The ends were cut back, 4 bases at V and 2 bases at J, with 6 bases in the middle. Germline V gives CDR1 SNHLY, CDR2 FYNNEI. The CDR3 extends over 12 amino acids. CDR3 region: CASSGTTYEQYF. The CDR3 DNA follows: TGTGCCAGCAGTGGGACAACCTACGAGCAGTACTTC. The full variable domain, with the rest looked up from reference TRBV2 and TRBJ2-7, is EPEVTQTPSHQVTQMGQEVILRCVPISNHLYFYWYRQILGQKVEFLVSFYNNEISEKSEIFDDQFSVERPDGSNFTLKIRSTKLEDSAMYFCASSGTTYEQYFGPGTRLTVT.

Remarks on this clone: Other nucleotide sequences in the sample specify the same CDR3. The genes are TRBV28 and TRBJ2-7, with D perhaps matching TRBD2 (5 bases). The V and J ends lost 6 bases and 4 bases respectively, with 10 bases between them. The CDR3 is made up of 12 amino acids. Germline assignment: CDR1 MDHEN and CDR2 SYDVKM. The CDR3 protein is CASRPGGYEQYF. CDR3 bases: TGTGCCAGCAGACCCGGCGGGTACGAGCAGTACTTC.

This chain links TRBV5-1 with TRBJ2-7, with 8 bases fitting TRBD2. From germline, CDR1 is SGHRS and CDR2 YFSETQ. J gave up 4 bases and V 8 bases, and 17 bases lay outside the gene matches. The CDR3 contains 16 residues. This CDR3 reads CASHLDGAGVLYEQYF. Written as DNA, the CDR3 is TGCGCCAGTCACTTGGACGGAGCGGGAGTATTGTACGAGCAGTACTTC.

This clone was detected only once. An end of the junction differs from the germline gene, which may be a read error. The gene calls are TRBV24-1 and TRBJ2-1; 8 nucleotides align to TRBD1. The CDR3 has 13 residues. CDR1 is KGHDR and CDR2 is SFDVKD in the germline V gene. The CDR3 loop is CATSDLFSGQVVF. The CDR3 nucleotides are TGTGCCACCAGTGATTTGTTCTCGGGACAGGTCGTCTTC.

The chain is built from TRBV5-1 and TRBJ2-2, with 8 bases aligning to TRBD1. Germline CDR1 is SGHRS and CDR2 is YFSETQ. The V and J ends lost 0 bases and 0 bases, in that order; junction bases with no gene match: 1. The CDR3 length is 16 residues. The CDR3 nucleotides are TGCGCCAGCAGCTTGGCACAGGGGGCGAACACCGGGGAGCTGTTTTTT. Its translation: CASSLAQGANTGELFF.

A single count supports this clone. This chain links TRBV6-4 with TRBJ1-1; D not certain. Trimming shortened V by 8 bases and J by 3 bases, and 13 bases separated the two germline ends. This CDR3 has 13 amino acids. Germline lookup yields CDR1 MRHNA and CDR2 SNTAGT. CDR3 nucleotide sequence: TGTGCCAGCCGACACCAGGTCGACACTGAAGCTTTCTTT. Translation gives CASRHQVDTEAFF.

The chain combines TRBV28 with TRBJ2-4; maybe TRBD1 (6 bases). The CDR3 covers 15 residues. Deletions cut 5 bases from V and 3 bases from J, with 14 bases between. Germline V gene sequence: CDR1 MDHEN, CDR2 SYDVKM. CDR3 in DNA: TGTGCCAGCAGTCCTACACAGGGTGGCAAAAACATTCAGTACTTC. Translating gives CASSPTQGGKNIQYF.

The chain employs TRBV27 and TRBJ1-2; D is perhaps TRBD1 (6 bases). The CDR3 loop spans 13 amino acids. V gave up 6 bases and J gave up 8 bases, with 16 bases separating them. In germline, CDR1 is MNHEY, CDR2 SMNVEV (reference sequence). The CDR3 sequence is CASRRGAVEGYTF. The CDR3 nucleotides are TGTGCCAGCAGGCGGGGGGCAGTTGAGGGCTACACCTTC.

V and J are TRBV6-5 and TRBJ1-5; a possible D gene is TRBD1 (6 bases). The CDR3 totals 14 residues. V lost 5 bases and J lost 8, with 16 bases in between. Germline V gene data show CDR1 as MNHEY and CDR2 as SVGAGI. The CDR3 spells CASSPQGRDEPQHF. DNA for the CDR3: TGTGCCAGCAGTCCACAGGGAAGGGACGAGCCCCAGCATTTT.

The rearrangement uses TRBV16 and TRBJ2-3, with TRBD2 as a possible D gene (5 bases). Germline V gene lookup returns CDR1 KGHSY and CDR2 FQNENV. The CDR3 runs to 14 residues. The V and J ends lost 2 bases and 3 bases respectively, with 9 bases between them. CDR3 region: CASSQNGGTDTQYF. The DNA for the CDR3 is TGTGCCAGCAGCCAAAATGGCGGGACAGATACGCAGTATTTT.

This clone was recorded many times. This sequence joins TRBV30 and TRBJ2-2, with 7 bases aligning to TRBD1. The CDR3 is 13 amino acids. V was clipped by 4 bases and J by 5 bases; unmatched bases: 4. Germline V CDR1 and CDR2: GTSNPN, SVGIG (reference sequence). CDR3 coding DNA: TGTGCCTGGATGGGGACAGTTACCGGGGAGCTGTTTTTT. This sequence encodes CAWMGTVTGELFF.

The V and J genes are TRBV11-2 and TRBJ1-1, with D unresolved. The CDR3 loop spans 15 amino acids. Trimming pared 1 base from V and 5 bases from J, leaving 14 bases between. Germline V gene data show CDR1 as SGHAT and CDR2 as FQNNGV. CDR3 amino acids: CASSLVGGLTTEAFF. The CDR3 bases are TGTGCCAGCAGCTTAGTAGGAGGGCTTACGACTGAAGCTTTCTTT.

This clone was counted only a few times. The CDR3 region has the DNA TGTGCCAGCAGCCCGGAAGGGGTAAAACAAGAGACCCAGTACTTC. Translation: CASSPEGVKQETQYF. This chain joins TRBV3-1 (or the pseudogene TRBV3-2) and TRBJ2-5; D might be TRBD1 (5 bases). The germline gives CDR1 LGHDT, CDR2 YNNKEL (reference sequence). The CDR3 covers 15 residues. The germline V and J ends were trimmed by 4 bases and 2 bases, with 14 bases remaining between them.